This TCR beta chain was sequenced for a study of Graves' ophthalmopathy and Graves' hyperthyroidism. Study-wide context: Peripheral blood was collected at initial diagnosis, before any treatment. Overall study findings and caveats: In blood appeared most of the expanded thyroid clonotypes whose frequency exceeded 0.001. Using 13 signatures, a model distinguished ophthalmopathy from stable hyperthyroidism, reaching about 89% sensitivity and 81.08% specificity.

Germline values: CDR1 SGHRS, CDR2 YFSETQ. The CDR3 consists of 15 residues. The V gene end was trimmed by 5 bases and the J gene end by 3 bases; junction bases not matched to a gene: 11. This clonotype was seen many times. Its antigen is not known. CDR3 regions of TCR beta were amplified from RNA transcripts. Second-round multiplex PCR followed a first-round RT-PCR using HTBI primers. TCRdb processed the multiplex PCR reads anew with MiXCR; each CDR3 protein has one entry. The sample contains about 370,000 distinct CDR3 sequences, 17% of which appear only once. This rearrangement joins TRBV5-1 to TRBJ2-7; the match to TRBD2 covers 7 bases. Sequencing was carried out using peripheral blood. The TCR sequence derives from an adult woman with stable Graves' hyperthyroidism. The CDR3 sequence: CASRSSGKKVYEQYF. The CDR3 nucleotides are TGCGCCAGCAGATCGAGCGGGAAGAAGGTCTACGAGCAGTACTTC.